The text below deals with one T cell receptor (beta chain). Antigen unknown. This specimen belongs to a study of T-cell memory formation after mild COVID-19. TCRdb re-called the 5' RACE reads through MiXCR, storing one row per CDR3 protein. The data hold about 390,000 distinct CDR3 sequences, with roughly 15% observed a single time. Study-wide results and limits: The authors did not confirm SARS-CoV-2 specificity of second-wave clones peaking day 37. Pre-infection memory showed some responding clones, and this suggested that cross-reactive memory joined.

The source material was PBMCs or a T cell subset sorted from them (not recorded which). The receptor was derived from a man between 18 and 29 years old who had mild COVID-19 (a few samples of this study predate the infection). Cell type and time point are not known.

CDR3 residues: CASSLTPTYEQYF. The DNA of the CDR3 is TGTGCCAGCAGCTTAACTCCAACCTACGAGCAGTACTTC. This rearrangement joins TRBV7-2 to TRBJ2-7; D gene uncertain. There are 13 residues in the CDR3. The V gene's germline CDR1 is SGHTA and CDR2 FQGNSA. V shed 2 bases and J shed 2 bases, with 7 bases lying between them.